This note documents a single T cell receptor (beta chain) sequence. Its specificity is unknown. The junction had 2 bases not matched to a gene; V was cut back by 8 bases and J by 8 bases. The germline gives CDR1 MDHEN, CDR2 SYDVKM. The CDR3 runs 13 residues. This entry comes from a study of cytomegalovirus exposure and HLA in healthy donors. Across the whole study: The 95 to 150 validation repertoires and the roughly 700 first-cohort repertoires shared a platform, a later analysis reported.

The method was immunoSEQ multiplex PCR; TCRdb's version includes in-frame clones alone and lacks a portion of them. The sample carries 110,000 or so clones, nearly 97% recorded once. Study results and limitations: CMV antigen specificity was confirmed in vitro for a few CMV-associated chains. Diagnosis of cytomegalovirus status made by the classifier reportedly showed high specificity and sensitivity. The authors enumerated 180 or so TCR beta chains as linked to cytomegalovirus.

The chain recombines TRBV28 with TRBJ1-6; TRBD1 agrees at 11 bases. The receptor's source is a woman under 30 in good health and CMV-seronegative. The sequenced sample consisted of PBMCs. Here the CDR3 DNA reads TGTGCCAGCGGACAGGGGGCGCATTCACCCCTCCACTTT. This sequence encodes CASGQGAHSPLHF.